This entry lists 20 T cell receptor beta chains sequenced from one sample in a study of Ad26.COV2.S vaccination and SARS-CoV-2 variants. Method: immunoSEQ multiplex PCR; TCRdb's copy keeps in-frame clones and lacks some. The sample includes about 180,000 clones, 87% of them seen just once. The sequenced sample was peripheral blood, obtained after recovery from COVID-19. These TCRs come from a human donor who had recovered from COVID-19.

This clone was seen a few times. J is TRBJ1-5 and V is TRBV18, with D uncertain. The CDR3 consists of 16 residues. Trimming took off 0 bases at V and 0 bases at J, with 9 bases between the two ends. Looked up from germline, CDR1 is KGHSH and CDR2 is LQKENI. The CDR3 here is CASSPPGGLSNQPQHF. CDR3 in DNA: TGTGCCAGCTCACCACCGGGAGGGCTTAGCAATCAGCCCCAGCATTTT.

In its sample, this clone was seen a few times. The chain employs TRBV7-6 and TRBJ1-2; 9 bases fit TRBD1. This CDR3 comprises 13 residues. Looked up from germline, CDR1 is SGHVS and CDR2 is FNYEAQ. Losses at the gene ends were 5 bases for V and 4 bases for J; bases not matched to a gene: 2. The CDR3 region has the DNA TGTGCCAGCAGCGCGGACAGGGGCTATGGCTACACCTTC. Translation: CASSADRGYGYTF.

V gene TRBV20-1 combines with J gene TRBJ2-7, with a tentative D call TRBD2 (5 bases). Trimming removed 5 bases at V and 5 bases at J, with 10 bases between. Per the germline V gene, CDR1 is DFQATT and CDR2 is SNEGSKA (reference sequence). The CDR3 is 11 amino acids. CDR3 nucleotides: TGCAGTGCTGTTAGCGTAGACGAGCAGTACTTC. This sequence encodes CSAVSVDEQYF.

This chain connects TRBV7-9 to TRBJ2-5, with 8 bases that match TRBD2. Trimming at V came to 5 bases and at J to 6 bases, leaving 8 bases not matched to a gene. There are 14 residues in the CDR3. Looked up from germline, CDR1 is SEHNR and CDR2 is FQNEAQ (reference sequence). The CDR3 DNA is TGTGCCAGCAGCCCGGCGGGGGGTGGGAAGACCCAGTACTTC. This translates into CASSPAGGGKTQYF.

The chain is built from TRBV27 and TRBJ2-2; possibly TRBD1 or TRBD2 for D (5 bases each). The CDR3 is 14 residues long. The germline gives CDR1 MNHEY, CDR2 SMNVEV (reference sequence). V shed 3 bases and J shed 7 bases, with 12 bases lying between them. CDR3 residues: CASSFLLGGGELFF. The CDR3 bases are TGTGCCAGCAGTTTCCTCCTTGGGGGCGGGGAGCTGTTTTTT.

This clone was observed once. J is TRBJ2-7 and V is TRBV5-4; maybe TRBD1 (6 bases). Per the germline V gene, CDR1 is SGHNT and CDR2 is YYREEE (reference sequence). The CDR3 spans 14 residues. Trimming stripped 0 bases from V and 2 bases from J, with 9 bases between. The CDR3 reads CASSLDGTPYEQYF. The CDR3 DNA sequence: TGTGCCAGCAGCTTGGATGGGACACCCTACGAGCAGTACTTC.

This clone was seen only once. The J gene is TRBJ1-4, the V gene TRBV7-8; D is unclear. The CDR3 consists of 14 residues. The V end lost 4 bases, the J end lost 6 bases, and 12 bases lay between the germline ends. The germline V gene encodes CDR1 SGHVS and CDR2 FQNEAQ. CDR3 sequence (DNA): TGTGCCAGCAGCTCTTTGGACGTGGATGAAAAACTGTTTTTT. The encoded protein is CASSSLDVDEKLFF.

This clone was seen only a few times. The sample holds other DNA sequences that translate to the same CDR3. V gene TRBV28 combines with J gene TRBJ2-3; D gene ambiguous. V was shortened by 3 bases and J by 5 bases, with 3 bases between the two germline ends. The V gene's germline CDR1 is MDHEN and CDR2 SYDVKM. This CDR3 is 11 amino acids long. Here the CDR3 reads CASSFKDTQYF. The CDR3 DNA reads TGTGCCAGCAGTTTTAAAGATACGCAGTATTTT.

The CDR3 DNA reads as TGCAGTGCTAGTCGCCCGGACAGGGGCTACACCTTC. Amino acids: CSASRPDRGYTF. The chain uses TRBV20-1 and TRBJ1-2; 7 nucleotides match TRBD1. Per germline, CDR1 DFQATT and CDR2 SNEGSKA (reference sequence). The junction had 6 bases not matched to a gene; V was cut back by 3 bases and J by 8 bases. CDR3 length: 12 residues.

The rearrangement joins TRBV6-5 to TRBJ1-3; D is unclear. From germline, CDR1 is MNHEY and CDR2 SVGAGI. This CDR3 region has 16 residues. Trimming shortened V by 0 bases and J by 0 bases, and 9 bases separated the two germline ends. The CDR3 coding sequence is TGTGCCAGCAGTTACTCCGGTGGGAACTCTGGAAACACCATATATTTT. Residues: CASSYSGGNSGNTIYF.

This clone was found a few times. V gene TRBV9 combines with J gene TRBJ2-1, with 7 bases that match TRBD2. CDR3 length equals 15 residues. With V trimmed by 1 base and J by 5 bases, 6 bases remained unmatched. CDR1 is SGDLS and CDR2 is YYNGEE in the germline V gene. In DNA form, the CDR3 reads TGTGCCAGCAGCGTACCAGGCCTAGCGGACAATGAGCAGTTCTTC. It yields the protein CASSVPGLADNEQFF.

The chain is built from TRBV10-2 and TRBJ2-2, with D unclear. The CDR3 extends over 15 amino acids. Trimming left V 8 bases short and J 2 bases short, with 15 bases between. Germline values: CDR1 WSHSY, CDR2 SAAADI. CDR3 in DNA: TGCGCCAGCGTTGACTGGGGATTTAACACCGGGGAGCTGTTTTTT. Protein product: CASVDWGFNTGELFF.

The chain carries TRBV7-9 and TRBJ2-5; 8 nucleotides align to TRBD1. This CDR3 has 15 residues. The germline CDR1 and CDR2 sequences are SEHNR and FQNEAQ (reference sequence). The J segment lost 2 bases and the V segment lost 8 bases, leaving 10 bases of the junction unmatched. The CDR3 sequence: CASGGTGLAQETQYF. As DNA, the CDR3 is TGTGCCAGCGGCGGGACAGGCCTCGCGCAAGAGACCCAGTACTTC.

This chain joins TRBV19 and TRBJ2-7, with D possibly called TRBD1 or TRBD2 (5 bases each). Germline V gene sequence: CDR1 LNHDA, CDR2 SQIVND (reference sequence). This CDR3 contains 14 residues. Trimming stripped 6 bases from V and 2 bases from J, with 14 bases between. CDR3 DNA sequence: TGTGCCAGTAGAAGACGGGACGCCACCTACGAGCAGTACTTC. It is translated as CASRRRDATYEQYF. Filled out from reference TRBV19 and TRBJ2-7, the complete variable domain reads DGGITQSPKYLFRKEGQNVTLSCEQNLNHDAMYWYRQDPGQGLRLIYYSQIVNDFQKGDIAEGYSVSREKKESFPLTVTSAQKNPTAFYLCASRRRDATYEQYFGPGTRLTVT.

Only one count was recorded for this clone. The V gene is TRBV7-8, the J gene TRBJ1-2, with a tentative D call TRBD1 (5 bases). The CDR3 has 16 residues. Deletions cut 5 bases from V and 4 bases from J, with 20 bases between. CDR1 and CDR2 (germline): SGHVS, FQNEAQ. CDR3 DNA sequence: TGTGCCAGCAGCCCCCCGGGAGGGGAGGGATTCTATGGCTACACCTTC. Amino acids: CASSPPGGEGFYGYTF. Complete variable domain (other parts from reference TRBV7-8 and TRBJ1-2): GAGVSQSPRYKVAKRGQDVALRCDPISGHVSLFWYQQALGQGPEFLTYFQNEAQLDKSGLPSDRFFAERPEGSVSTLKIQRTQQEDSAVYLCASSPPGGEGFYGYTFGSGTRLTVV.

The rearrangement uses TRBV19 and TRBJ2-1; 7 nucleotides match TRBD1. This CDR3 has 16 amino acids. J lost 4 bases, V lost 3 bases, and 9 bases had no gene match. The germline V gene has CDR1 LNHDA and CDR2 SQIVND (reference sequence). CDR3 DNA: TGTGCCAGTAGTATGGCCGGGACAGCGGCGTACAATGAGCAGTTCTTC. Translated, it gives CASSMAGTAAYNEQFF.

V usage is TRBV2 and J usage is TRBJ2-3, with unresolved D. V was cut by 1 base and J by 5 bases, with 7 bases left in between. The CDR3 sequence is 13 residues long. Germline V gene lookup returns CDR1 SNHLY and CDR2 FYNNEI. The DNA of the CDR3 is TGTGCCAGCAGTGAAGGTCTACAAGATACGCAGTATTTT. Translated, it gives CASSEGLQDTQYF. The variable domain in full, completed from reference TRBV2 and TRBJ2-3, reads EPEVTQTPSHQVTQMGQEVILRCVPISNHLYFYWYRQILGQKVEFLVSFYNNEISEKSEIFDDQFSVERPDGSNFTLKIRSTKLEDSAMYFCASSEGLQDTQYFGPGTRLTVL.

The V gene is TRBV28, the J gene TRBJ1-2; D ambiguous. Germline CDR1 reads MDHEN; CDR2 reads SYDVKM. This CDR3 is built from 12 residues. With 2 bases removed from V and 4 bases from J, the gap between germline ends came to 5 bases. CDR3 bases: TGTGCCAGCAGTTTAACCAGCTATGGCTACACCTTC. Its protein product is CASSLTSYGYTF.

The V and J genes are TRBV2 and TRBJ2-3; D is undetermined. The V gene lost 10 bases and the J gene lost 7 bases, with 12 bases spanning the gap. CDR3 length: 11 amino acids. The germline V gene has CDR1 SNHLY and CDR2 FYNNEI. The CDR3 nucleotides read TGTGCCACCGCGTTATCTTATACGCAGTATTTT. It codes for CATALSYTQYF.

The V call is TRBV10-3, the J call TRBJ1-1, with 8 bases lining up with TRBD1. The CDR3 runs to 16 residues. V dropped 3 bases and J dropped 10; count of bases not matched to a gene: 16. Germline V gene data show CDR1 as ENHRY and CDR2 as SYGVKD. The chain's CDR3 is CAISDRRGQGLSGAFF. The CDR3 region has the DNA TGTGCCATCAGTGACCGCAGAGGACAGGGCCTTTCGGGAGCTTTCTTT.